A single sample is the source of the 16 T cell receptor beta chains below, sequenced in a study of CD8 T cells in ankylosing spondylitis. TCRdb recomputed calls from the 5' RACE reads with MiXCR, one row per CDR3 protein. Counted here are around 150,000 distinct CDR3 sequences, 10% to 12% occurring once; the ten biggest clones make up about 4%. The sequencing sample was made of blood, either unsorted or a sorted T cell fraction (not recorded which). The receptors originated from a female donor with ankylosing spondylitis or in good health (not recorded which).

This clonotype was counted between two and nine times. The chain recombines TRBV7-9 with TRBJ2-2; 13 bases are a match to TRBD2. CDR1 and CDR2 from the germline V gene are SEHNR and FQNEAQ (reference sequence). With 4 bases clipped from V and 1 base from J, the junction kept 3 bases outside the gene matches. The CDR3 is 17 residues long. This CDR3 reads CASSSWTSGGNTGELFF. In nucleotides, the CDR3 is TGTGCCAGCAGCTCATGGACTAGCGGGGGGAACACCGGGGAGCTGTTTTTT.

This clonotype has only one observation. This may arise from a read error, as a much more abundant clone is one base away. In DNA form, the CDR3 reads TGTACCAGCAGCCCTTTTCGCAATTCACCCCTCCACTTT. Translating it yields CTSSPFRNSPLHF. This chain joins TRBV7-2 and TRBJ1-6; D is unclear. The CDR3 contains 13 residues. The germline V gene encodes CDR1 SGHTA and CDR2 FQGNSA. V lost 5 bases and J lost 7, with 9 bases in between. The variable domain in full, completed from reference TRBV7-2 and TRBJ1-6, reads GAGVSQSPSNKVTEKGKDVELRCDPISGHTALYWYRQSLGQGLEFLIYFQGNSAPDKSGLPSDRFSAERTGGSVSTLTIQRTQQEDSAVYLCTSSPFRNSPLHFGNGTRLTVT.

This clonotype showed up many times. The rearrangement joins TRBV20-1 to TRBJ2-7; D is ambiguous. V lost 0 bases to trimming and J lost 2 bases, with 8 bases between them. CDR1 DFQATT and CDR2 SNEGSKA come from the germline V gene (reference sequence). The CDR3 extends over 13 amino acids. The CDR3 DNA sequence: TGCAGTGCTAGAGAGGCCTACCCCTACGAGCAGTACTTC. Protein sequence: CSAREAYPYEQYF.

This clonotype was detected ten times or more. The chain couples TRBV4-2 to TRBJ2-3, with 8 bases aligning to TRBD2. The CDR3 spans 14 residues. Germline assignment: CDR1 LGHNA and CDR2 YNFKEQ. Unmatched junction bases numbered 2, after V lost 1 base and J lost 5 bases. The CDR3 DNA reads as TGTGCCAGCAGCCAAGGTAGCGGGGAAGATACGCAGTATTTT. This translates into CASSQGSGEDTQYF.

The table lists this clonotype with many counts. This chain joins TRBV28 and TRBJ1-1; tentatively, D is TRBD1 (6 bases). Germline V gene data show CDR1 as MDHEN and CDR2 as SYDVKM. V was cut by 4 bases and J by 6 bases, with 15 bases left in between. The CDR3 has 14 amino acids. The CDR3 DNA reads as TGTGCCAGCAGTTACGGGGACAACCGAGCTGAAGCTTTCTTT. The encoded protein is CASSYGDNRAEAFF.

The chain employs TRBV20-1 and TRBJ2-2; 8 bases fit TRBD1. This CDR3 has 17 residues. CDR1 and CDR2 (germline): DFQATT, SNEGSKA (reference sequence). The CDR3 DNA follows: TGCTGTTTTAGGGGAGAGGCAGGGGGCGGAAACACCGGGGAGCTGTTTTTT. It is translated as CCFRGEAGGGNTGELFF.

In the case of this clonotype: One end of the junction does not line up with germline, which may come from a read error. The V and J genes are TRBV3-1 and TRBJ2-3; D remains unclear. CDR3 size: 16 residues. CDR1 and CDR2 from the germline V gene are LGHDT and YNNKEL (reference sequence). For the CDR3, the DNA is TGTGCCAACAGCCATTTTGATGGGCCCACCGGAGATACGCAGTATTTT. This encodes CANSHFDGPTGDTQYF.

This clonotype came up a few times. This rearrangement joins TRBV18 to TRBJ2-7, with TRBD1 identical over 7 bases. Germline V gene sequence: CDR1 KGHSH, CDR2 LQKENI. J lost 4 bases, V lost 5 bases, and 5 bases had no gene match. The CDR3 is made up of 13 amino acids. The CDR3 DNA sequence: TGTGCCAGCTCAAAGGGGGCATCTTACGAGCAGTACTTC. It is translated as CASSKGASYEQYF.

This clonotype appeared many times. The chain uses TRBV9 and TRBJ2-2; 11 bases are a match to TRBD2. CDR3 size: 17 residues. Unmatched junction bases numbered 9, after V lost 3 bases and J lost 5 bases. Germline-derived CDR1 and CDR2 are SGDLS and YYNGEE. The chain's CDR3 is CASSAGLAGGETGELFF. The CDR3, as DNA: TGTGCCAGCAGCGCAGGCCTAGCGGGAGGAGAGACCGGGGAGCTGTTTTTT.

This clonotype was detected many times. The chain links TRBV28 to TRBJ1-4, with D possibly being TRBD1 (6 bases). Germline V gene lookup returns CDR1 MDHEN and CDR2 SYDVKM. The CDR3 extends over 15 amino acids. Trimming removed 6 bases from V and 8 bases from J, with 19 bases in between. The CDR3 region has the DNA TGTGCCAGCAGCCGCCCTGGGGGCGTGGGGGAAAAACTGTTTTTT. Translating it yields CASSRPGGVGEKLFF.

The table lists this clonotype with many counts. The rearrangement links TRBV5-1 to TRBJ2-1, with 8 bases lining up with TRBD2. The CDR3 loop spans 16 amino acids. Losses at the gene ends were 0 bases for V and 6 bases for J; bases not matched to a gene: 8. Germline CDR1 reads SGHRS; CDR2 reads YFSETQ. The CDR3 DNA is TGCGCCAGCAGCTTGGAGGGACTAGGGGGGAGCAATGAGCAGTTCTTC. Translated, it gives CASSLEGLGGSNEQFF.

This clonotype was counted many times. The rearrangement joins TRBV5-1 to TRBJ1-1; D is unclear. The CDR3 loop spans 14 amino acids. CDR1 and CDR2 (germline): SGHRS, YFSETQ. V lost 1 base, J lost 11 bases, and 18 bases lay in between. CDR3 residues: CASSLSIEVGMAFF. CDR3 bases: TGCGCCAGCAGCTTGAGTATCGAGGTGGGAATGGCTTTCTTT. The full variable domain, with the rest looked up from reference TRBV5-1 and TRBJ1-1, is KAGVTQTPRYLIKTRGQQVTLSCSPISGHRSVSWYQQTPGQGLQFLFEYFSETQRNKGNFPGRFSGRQFSNSRSEMNVSTLELGDSALYLCASSLSIEVGMAFFGQGTRLTVV.

This clonotype was recorded a few times. V and J are TRBV10-3 and TRBJ1-1, with 7 bases matching TRBD1. This CDR3 is built from 14 residues. Germline CDR1 and CDR2: ENHRY and SYGVKD. Trimming took 6 bases from V and 1 from J; bases not matched to a gene: 5. The CDR3 bases are TGTGCCATCAGCAGGGGGTTACCGAACACTGAAGCTTTCTTT. Translation gives CAISRGLPNTEAFF.

A few counts support this clonotype. The chain carries TRBV28 and TRBJ1-6; no firm D call. V was shortened by 5 bases and J by 1 base, with 12 bases between the two germline ends. This CDR3 is 16 amino acids long. CDR1 and CDR2 from the germline V gene are MDHEN and SYDVKM. CDR3 residues: CASSLPGVSYNSPLHF. The CDR3 bases are TGTGCCAGCAGTCTCCCGGGTGTATCCTATAATTCACCCCTCCACTTT.

This clonotype appeared many times. This chain uses TRBV23-1 with TRBJ1-5; D gene ambiguous. TRBV23-1 counts as an open reading frame of uncertain function. The CDR3 totals 12 residues. V dropped 6 bases and J dropped 10 bases, with 13 bases sitting between them. The chain's CDR3 is CASSPRAEPQHF. CDR3 in DNA: TGCGCCAGCAGCCCTAGAGCGGAACCCCAGCATTTT.

This clonotype was found many times. The rearrangement joins TRBV3-1 to TRBJ2-1, with 9 bases that match TRBD2. The length of the CDR3 is 15 residues. The V and J ends lost 3 bases and 6 bases, in that order; junction bases with no gene match: 6. CDR1 LGHDT and CDR2 YNNKEL come from the germline V gene (reference sequence). The CDR3 loop reads CASSHDGLAPNEQFF. The CDR3 DNA sequence: TGTGCCAGCAGCCACGACGGACTAGCGCCCAATGAGCAGTTCTTC.